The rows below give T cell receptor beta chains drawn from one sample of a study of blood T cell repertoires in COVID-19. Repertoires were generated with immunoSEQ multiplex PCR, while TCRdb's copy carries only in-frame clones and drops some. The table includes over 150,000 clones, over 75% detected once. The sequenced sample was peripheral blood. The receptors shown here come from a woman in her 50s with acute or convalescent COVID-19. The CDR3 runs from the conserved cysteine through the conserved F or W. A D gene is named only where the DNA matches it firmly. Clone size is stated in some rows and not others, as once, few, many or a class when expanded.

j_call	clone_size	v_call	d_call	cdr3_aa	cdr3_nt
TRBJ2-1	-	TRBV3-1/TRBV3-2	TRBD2	CASSQEGTSGYNEQFF	TGTGCCAGCAGCCAAGAAGGGACTAGCGGTTACAATGAGCAGTTCTTC
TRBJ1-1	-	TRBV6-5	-	CASIQDTLSTEAFF	TGTGCCAGCATCCAAGACACCCTCAGCACTGAAGCTTTCTTT
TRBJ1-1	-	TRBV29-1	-	CSVELSLEAFF	TGCAGCGTTGAACTCTCTCTTGAAGCTTTCTTT
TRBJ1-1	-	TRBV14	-	CASSLYMNTEAFF	TGTGCCAGCAGCCTTTATATGAACACTGAAGCTTTCTTT
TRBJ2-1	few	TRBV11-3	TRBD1	CASSPRTGGSEQFF	TGTGCCAGCAGCCCCCGGACAGGGGGCAGTGAGCAGTTCTTC
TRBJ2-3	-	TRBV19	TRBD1	CASSTGTVEDTQYF	TGTGCCAGTAGTACCGGGACAGTGGAAGATACGCAGTATTTT
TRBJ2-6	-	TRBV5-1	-	CASSPAEYSGANVLTF	TGCGCCAGCAGCCCTGCCGAGTACTCTGGGGCCAACGTCCTGACTTTC
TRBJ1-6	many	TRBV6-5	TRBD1	CASRPSGTVNSPLHF	TGTGCCAGCAGACCCTCCGGGACAGTGAATTCACCCCTCCACTTT
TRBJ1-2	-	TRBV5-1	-	CASSLAAGEGYTF	TGCGCCAGCAGCTTGGCGGCAGGGGAAGGCTACACCTTC
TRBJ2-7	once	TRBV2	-	CASETGAYEQYF	TGTGCCAGCGAGACAGGTGCCTACGAGCAGTACTTC
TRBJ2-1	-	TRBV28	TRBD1	CASRGTGYSSYNEQFF	TGTGCCAGCAGGGGGACAGGCTATAGCTCCTACAATGAGCAGTTCTTC
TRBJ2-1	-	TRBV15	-	CATSRGDTRDEQFF	TGTGCCACCAGCAGGGGAGACACTAGAGACGAGCAGTTCTTC
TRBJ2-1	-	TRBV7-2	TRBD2	CASSPPGLVGVGQFF	TGTGCCAGCAGTCCACCGGGACTAGTTGGAGTCGGGCAGTTCTTC
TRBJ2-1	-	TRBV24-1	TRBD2	CATSDIGLDYNEQFF	TGTGCCACCAGTGATATCGGACTAGACTACAATGAGCAGTTCTTC
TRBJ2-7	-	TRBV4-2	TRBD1	CASSQAGQGAYEQYF	TGTGCCAGCAGCCAAGCGGGACAGGGGGCCTACGAGCAGTACTTC
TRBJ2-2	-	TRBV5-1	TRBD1	CASSVNPQGTNTGELFF	TGCGCCAGCAGCGTCAACCCACAGGGGACGAACACCGGGGAGCTGTTTTTT
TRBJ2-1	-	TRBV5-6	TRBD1	CASSLIGQGAQGNEQFF	TGTGCCAGCAGCTTGATCGGACAGGGGGCTCAGGGCAATGAGCAGTTCTTC
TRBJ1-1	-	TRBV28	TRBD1	CASSSQGLWTEAFF	TGTGCCAGCAGTTCACAGGGGCTGTGGACTGAAGCTTTCTTT
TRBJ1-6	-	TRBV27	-	CASSLVADSNSPLHF	TGTGCCAGCAGTTTAGTGGCGGATTCTAATTCACCCCTCCACTTT
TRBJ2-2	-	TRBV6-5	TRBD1	CASNSDRVELFF	TGTGCCAGCAACTCAGACAGGGTGGAGCTGTTTTTT
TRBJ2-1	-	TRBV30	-	CAWSTIPGNEQFF	TGTGCCTGGAGCACCATTCCAGGCAATGAGCAGTTCTTC
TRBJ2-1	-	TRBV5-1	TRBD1	CASSPGTGTSYNEQFF	TGCGCCAGCAGCCCCGGGACAGGGACTTCATACAATGAGCAGTTCTTC
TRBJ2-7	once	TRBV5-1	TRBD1	CASSPGPGQGPYEQYF	TGCGCCAGCAGCCCGGGTCCAGGACAGGGCCCCTACGAGCAGTACTTC
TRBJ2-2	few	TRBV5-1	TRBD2	CASSLLLAANTGELFF	TGCGCCAGCAGCTTGTTGCTAGCGGCGAACACCGGGGAGCTGTTTTTT
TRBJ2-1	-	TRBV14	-	CASSPRDRNRGDYNEQFF	TGTGCCAGCAGCCCCCGAGACAGGAACCGGGGGGACTACAATGAGCAGTTCTTC
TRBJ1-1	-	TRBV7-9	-	CASSLDHREAFF	TGTGCCAGCAGCTTAGATCACAGGGAGGCTTTCTTT
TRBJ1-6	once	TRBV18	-	CASSPDRKNSPLHF	TGTGCCAGCTCACCTGACAGGAAAAATTCACCCCTCCACTTT
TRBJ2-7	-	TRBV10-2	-	CASSDGGLYEQYF	TGCGCCAGCAGTGACGGAGGGCTATACGAGCAGTACTTC